A single T cell receptor (beta chain) is shown here with its context. Its antigen is not yet known. Base qualities are not provided; no much larger clone lies one nucleotide away. The immunoSEQ Assay, a bias-controlled multiplex PCR, was used to amplify TCRbeta CDR3 regions from genomic DNA. The authors processed their data as follows. Nucleated cell counts per sample were estimated from amplification of reference gene primers within the assay. To quantify the absolute abundance of each unique TCRbeta CDR3 rearrangement, sequence reads were collapsed and filtered. For each sample, productive Simpson clonality was calculated as the square root of Simpson's diversity index over productive rearrangements. Held by TCRdb, this immuneACCESS table contains in-frame sequences only and omits some clones. Under half of the omission traces to an unresolved V gene where checked; the cause of the rest is unknown. The D gene and trimming were derived from the DNA, and the V and J assignments and clone size from that table. Recorded for this sample are a few hundred thousand clones; roughly 80% of them occurred a single time. The leading ten clones occupy about 4.6% of the sample.

This entry is derived from a study of blood T cell repertoires in COVID-19 (dated by TCRdb to about 2020). Regarding the study in general: Collaborator samples came from the United States, Italy and Spain and covered acute and convalescent phases of COVID-19. The prospective study material was composed of cDNA or gDNA derived from T cells, B-cell-depleted T cells, or PBMCs. Deeply sampled blood TCRbeta repertoires from subjects exposed to, actively infected with, or recovered from COVID-19 were included in the dataset. The repertoires were released in a freely available public database intended as a resource for research on the immune response to SARS-CoV-2. Samples came from the ongoing ImmuneRACE study (first 160 participants) plus 1,254 subjects from 6 global collaborators. Sample metadata almost always included a de-identified subject ID, COVID-19 status, age in years and sex. Where available, HLA class I and class II types were obtained from metadata supplied by the sample provider rather than from assay-based typing.

Samples from volunteer blood donors who had recovered from COVID-19 were contributed by a second Seattle source. Each collaborating institution followed its own protocols to collect whole blood in K2EDTA tubes. For TCRbeta analysis, collaborator samples were shipped as frozen whole blood, as isolated PBMCs, or as DNA extracted from either sample type. The paper's findings and limits, for the study overall: How much clinical and demographic metadata was included differed by source and by participant, and the metadata was provided uncurated.

Sequences were obtained from peripheral blood. This clonotype was sampled from a man in his 60s who had recovered from COVID-19.

The CDR3 here reads CASSQPTGFHEQYF. The DNA sequence is as follows: TGCGCCAGCAGCCAACCGACAGGGTTTCACGAGCAGTACTTC. The chain employs TRBV4-1 and TRBJ2-7, and 7 junctional nucleotides match TRBD1. V loses 2 bases at its end and J loses 5 bases; junction bases beyond the gene matches: 6. Reading the germline V gene gives CDR1 MGHRA and CDR2 YSYEKL. Taken from cysteine to phenylalanine, the CDR3 has 14 residues. The entry retains the CDR3 DNA only, 42 bases that are in frame from base 1.